Each of the 21 T cell receptor beta chains below was sequenced from the same sample in a study of regulatory T cells in long-lasting Graves disease. Building the TCR beta libraries relied on iRepertoire HTBI primers, and CDR3 regions underwent Arm-PCR. TCRdb recomputed calls from the multiplex PCR reads with MiXCR, one row per CDR3 protein. The sample yields 600,000 to 850,000 distinct CDR3 sequences, about 30% seen once. As to time point: persistent/refractory GD, antithyroid drugs over 5 years with positive TRAb. RNA extracted from PBMCs served as the sequencing template. The sample consisted of peripheral blood mononuclear cells (PBMCs), taken when the disease was refractory, from a patient treated with antithyroid drugs. Every receptor here comes from a female donor with Graves disease.

This clonotype was recorded only once. The chain employs TRBV19 and TRBJ1-5; no clear D. The CDR3 extends over 16 amino acids. CDR1 is LNHDA, CDR2 SQIVND, per germline (reference sequence). V was shortened by 3 bases and J by 0 bases, with 12 bases between the two germline ends. The CDR3 nucleotides read TGTGCCAGTAGTATGAAGGAGCAAAGTAGCAATCAGCCCCAGCATTTT. This encodes CASSMKEQSSNQPQHF. Full variable domain (rest looked up from reference TRBV19 and TRBJ1-5): DGGITQSPKYLFRKEGQNVTLSCEQNLNHDAMYWYRQDPGQGLRLIYYSQIVNDFQKGDIAEGYSVSREKKESFPLTVTSAQKNPTAFYLCASSMKEQSSNQPQHFGDGTRLSIL.

The chain has TRBV30 and TRBJ1-1; D is undetermined. V lost 2 bases and J 6 bases, leaving 7 bases between the germline ends. Germline V CDR1 and CDR2: GTSNPN, SVGIG (reference sequence). The CDR3 sequence is 11 residues long. The CDR3 protein is CAWSHQPEAFF. The CDR3 DNA is TGTGCCTGGAGTCATCAGCCTGAAGCTTTCTTT. Full variable domain (remainder filled in from reference TRBV30 and TRBJ1-1): SQTIHQWPATLVQPVGSPLSLECTVEGTSNPNLYWYRQAAGRGLQLLFYSVGIGQISSEVPQNLSASRPQDRQFILSSKKLLLSDSGFYLCAWSHQPEAFFGQGTRLTVV.

V gene TRBV27 combines with J gene TRBJ1-1, with TRBD1 matching over 7 bases. The CDR3 length is 15 residues. Per the germline V gene, CDR1 is MNHEY and CDR2 is SMNVEV (reference sequence). Unmatched junction bases numbered 9, after V lost 6 bases and J lost 2 bases. For the CDR3, the DNA is TGTGCCAGCAGCACGCTCTCAGGGGGAAACACTGAAGCTTTCTTT. It specifies CASSTLSGGNTEAFF.

About this clonotype: A clone one base away is much larger, so this may be a read error. The gene calls are TRBV11-2 and TRBJ1-2; the D gene is possibly TRBD1 (5 bases). Germline loops: CDR1 SGHAT, CDR2 FQNNGV. This CDR3 spans 14 amino acids. In nucleotides, the CDR3 is TGTGCCAGCAGCTTAGTGGGGGAAGGCTATGGCTGCACCTTC. Its translation: CASSLVGEGYGCTF.

This clonotype was detected many times. V and J are TRBV12-3 or TRBV12-4 and TRBJ2-4; TRBD1 matches at 7 bases. The CDR3 contains 13 residues. Trimming removed 10 bases from V and 3 bases from J; junction bases left unmatched: 6. The CDR3 region has the DNA TGTGCCACCAGCCGGGACAGCAAAAACATTCAGTACTTC. Translation gives CATSRDSKNIQYF.

Only a few counts were recorded for this clonotype. CDR3: CATSEDGYEQYF. Written as DNA, the CDR3 is TGTGCCACCAGTGAGGACGGCTACGAGCAGTACTTC. J is TRBJ2-7 and V is TRBV24-1; no clear D gene. V was pared by 4 bases and J by 3 bases, with 6 bases between. The CDR3 consists of 12 residues. Germline-derived CDR1 and CDR2 are KGHDR and SFDVKD.

The chain carries TRBV6-1 and TRBJ1-6; D not resolved. V dropped 8 bases and J dropped 0 bases, with 17 bases sitting between them. CDR1 and CDR2 from the germline V gene are MNHNS and SASEGT. There are 17 residues in the CDR3. CDR3 in amino acids: CASGMGRVSSYNSPLHF. In DNA form, the CDR3 reads TGTGCCAGCGGGATGGGGAGAGTGAGCTCCTATAATTCACCCCTCCACTTT.

The V call is TRBV15, the J call TRBJ1-5; TRBD1 is a possible D gene (6 bases). The CDR3 extends over 15 amino acids. Trimming took off 3 bases at V and 0 bases at J, with 9 bases between the two ends. The germline CDR1 and CDR2 sequences are LNHNV and YYDKDF (reference sequence). CDR3 sequence reads: CATSRYRDSNQPQHF. The CDR3, as DNA: TGTGCCACCAGCAGGTACAGGGATAGCAATCAGCCCCAGCATTTT.

About this clonotype: Just one base apart from a much larger clone, this may be a read error. The rearrangement links TRBV3-1 to TRBJ1-5, with 7 bases fitting TRBD1. This CDR3 spans 12 amino acids. Germline V gene lookup returns CDR1 LGHDT and CDR2 YNNKEL (reference sequence). The V gene end was trimmed by 4 bases and the J gene end by 11 bases; junction bases not matched to a gene: 5. The CDR3 sequence: CASSRGQATQHF. The CDR3 DNA follows: TGTGCCAGCAGCCGAGGACAGGCCACCCAGCATTTT. The full variable domain, in which reference TRBV3-1 and TRBJ1-5 provide the parts outside the CDR3, is DTAVSQTPKYLVTQMGNDKSIKCEQNLGHDTMYWYKQDSKKFLKIMFSYNNKELIINETVPNRFSPKSPDKAHLNLHINSLELGDSAVYFCASSRGQATQHFGDGTRLSIL.

The genes are TRBV5-5 and TRBJ1-1; 8 nucleotides match TRBD1. CDR1 and CDR2 from the germline V gene are SGHKS and YYEKEE (reference sequence). The trim removed 5 bases at V and 3 bases at J, leaving 9 bases unmatched. This CDR3 is built from 15 residues. CDR3 DNA: TGTGCCAGCAGAGTTATGCAGGGGGCTTACACTGAAGCTTTCTTT. Its protein product is CASRVMQGAYTEAFF.

The chain uses TRBV20-1 and TRBJ2-7; TRBD2 is a possible D gene (5 bases). Germline loops: CDR1 DFQATT, CDR2 SNEGSKA (reference sequence). The ends were cut back, 3 bases at V and 0 bases at J, with 12 bases in the middle. The CDR3 runs 14 residues. As DNA, the CDR3 is TGCAGTGCTAGTCGGACGGGGAGCTCCTACGAGCAGTACTTC. It encodes CSASRTGSSYEQYF.

The rearrangement joins TRBV30 to TRBJ2-2, with TRBD1 matching 7 bases. CDR1 and CDR2 (germline): GTSNPN, SVGIG (reference sequence). The CDR3 is 14 amino acids. V was pared by 3 bases and J by 5 bases, with 6 bases of the junction left unmatched. The CDR3 loop reads CAWRRGRGTGELFF. DNA for the CDR3: TGTGCCTGGAGGAGGGGCAGGGGGACCGGGGAGCTGTTTTTT.

The chain combines TRBV20-1 with TRBJ1-6; TRBD1 matches 8 bases. CDR3 length equals 14 residues. Germline CDR1 reads DFQATT; CDR2 reads SNEGSKA (reference sequence). The V and J ends lost 6 bases and 8 bases, in that order; junction bases with no gene match: 9. The CDR3 sequence: CSAYRTGRDSPLHF. In DNA, the CDR3 is TGCAGTGCGTATCGGACAGGGAGGGATTCACCCCTCCACTTT.

In this sample, this clonotype turned up a few times. The chain carries TRBV3-1 and TRBJ1-2; D might be TRBD1 (6 bases). From germline, CDR1 is LGHDT and CDR2 YNNKEL (reference sequence). Trimming took off 0 bases at V and 3 bases at J, with 8 bases between the two ends. The CDR3 consists of 14 residues. The CDR3 bases are TGTGCCAGCAGCCAAGAGACAGGTCACTATGGCTACACCTTC. Protein sequence: CASSQETGHYGYTF.

V and J are TRBV19 and TRBJ1-2; unclear D gene. The CDR3 covers 16 residues. Germline loops: CDR1 LNHDA, CDR2 SQIVND (reference sequence). The V end lost 3 bases, the J end lost 1 base, and 15 bases lay between the germline ends. CDR3 amino acids: CASSIMAGALNYGYTF. DNA for the CDR3: TGTGCCAGTAGTATTATGGCAGGAGCCCTTAACTATGGCTACACCTTC. The full variable domain, completed using reference TRBV19 and TRBJ1-2, is DGGITQSPKYLFRKEGQNVTLSCEQNLNHDAMYWYRQDPGQGLRLIYYSQIVNDFQKGDIAEGYSVSREKKESFPLTVTSAQKNPTAFYLCASSIMAGALNYGYTFGSGTRLTVV.

The rearrangement joins TRBV20-1 to TRBJ1-2; no definite D call. CDR1 and CDR2 from the germline V gene are DFQATT and SNEGSKA (reference sequence). V was clipped by 3 bases and J by 8 bases, with 10 bases between them. The CDR3 spans 11 residues. DNA for the CDR3: TGCAGTGCTAGTCGTGGCGGCGGCTACACCTTC. Translating gives CSASRGGGYTF.

This clonotype has a handful of counts. The genes are TRBV11-2 and TRBJ2-5; either TRBD1 or TRBD2 may supply D (6 bases each). With 5 bases removed from V and 4 bases from J, the gap between germline ends came to 26 bases. The CDR3 length is 18 residues. Germline CDR1 is SGHAT and CDR2 is FQNNGV. In DNA, the CDR3 is TGTGCCAGCAGCCCCGTGGGTCGGGGGCGTCCGAGCGCAGAGACCCAGTACTTC. Translating gives CASSPVGRGRPSAETQYF. Using reference TRBV11-2 and TRBJ2-5 for the parts outside the CDR3, the full variable domain is EAGVAQSPRYKIIEKRQSVAFWCNPISGHATLYWYQQILGQGPKLLIQFQNNGVVDDSQLPKDRFSAERLKGVDSTLKIQPAKLEDSAVYLCASSPVGRGRPSAETQYFGPGTRLLVL.

The CDR3 DNA is TGCGCCAGCAGTGAGAACCGGGACACCGGCACCTTC. Translated: CASSENRDTGTF. This sequence joins TRBV10-2 and TRBJ1-2; D is possibly TRBD1 (6 bases). V shed 2 bases and J shed 13 bases, with 14 bases lying between them. CDR3 length: 12 residues. CDR1 and CDR2 from the germline V gene are WSHSY and SAAADI.

This sequence joins TRBV20-1 and TRBJ1-1; 7 bases are shared with TRBD1. The CDR3 has 14 amino acids. V shed 1 base, J shed 8 bases, and the junction held 10 bases outside the gene matches. The V gene's germline CDR1 is DFQATT and CDR2 SNEGSKA (reference sequence). CDR3 sequence (DNA): TGCAGTGCTAGAGGGACCTGGACAGGCGACGAAGCTTTCTTT. This codes for CSARGTWTGDEAFF.

This clonotype was recorded at least ten times. This rearrangement joins TRBV12-3 or TRBV12-4 to TRBJ2-7, with D maybe TRBD2 (6 bases). The CDR3 contains 12 residues. Trimming cost V 4 bases and J 5 bases, with 9 bases left between them. The chain's CDR3 is CASSSGGDEQYF. In DNA, the CDR3 is TGTGCCAGCAGTTCTGGAGGGGACGAGCAGTACTTC.

The CDR3 spells CSASRLTYEQYF. In DNA form, the CDR3 reads TGCAGTGCTAGCCGGCTCACCTACGAGCAGTACTTC. V usage is TRBV20-1 and J usage is TRBJ2-7; no reliable D call. CDR3 length: 12 amino acids. V lost 3 bases to trimming and J lost 2 bases, with 8 bases between them. Germline CDR1 is DFQATT and CDR2 is SNEGSKA (reference sequence).